The rows below give T cell receptor beta chains drawn from one sample of a study of identical twins. TCRdb itself ran the 5' RACE reads through MiXCR, one entry per CDR3 protein. Of about 700,000 distinct CDR3 sequences listed, roughly 8% are singletons. The sample was also linked to a second study, of yellow fever vaccine responses in identical twins.

The sequenced sample was PBMCs. The receptors derive from a woman between 18 and 29 years old in good health. CDR3s include the opening cysteine and the closing phenylalanine or tryptophan. D genes are given only for firm matches. A clone size is listed for some rows: how often the clone was seen (once, few, many), or a class if it is expanded.

d_call clone_size j_call v_call cdr3_aa cdr3_nt
. few TRBJ2-7 TRBV4-3 CASSQDWSSEGEQYF TGCGCCAGCAGCCAAGATTGGTCTAGCGAGGGCGAGCAGTACTTC
. . TRBJ2-1 TRBV13 CASSSRLKSSYNEQFF TGTGCCAGCAGCTCTCGACTAAAGAGCTCCTACAATGAGCAGTTCTTC
. many TRBJ2-1 TRBV4-1 CASSQAETWRNEQFF TGCGCCAGCAGCCAAGCGGAAACCTGGCGCAATGAGCAGTTCTTC
. many TRBJ2-1 TRBV12-3/TRBV12-4 CASSLDGPLVNEQFF TGTGCCAGCAGTTTAGATGGACCCCTGGTAAATGAGCAGTTCTTC
TRBD2 . TRBJ2-2 TRBV6-5 CASSYASGGYNTGELFF TGTGCCAGCAGTTACGCTAGCGGGGGGTACAACACCGGGGAGCTGTTTTTT
TRBD2 . TRBJ2-1 TRBV7-2 CASSANGGSSYNEQFF TGTGCCAGCAGCGCCAACGGGGGGAGCTCCTACAATGAGCAGTTCTTC
TRBD2 few TRBJ2-7 TRBV9 CASSGEGSVNEQYF TGTGCCAGCAGCGGGGAGGGTAGCGTTAACGAGCAGTACTTC
TRBD2 few TRBJ2-2 TRBV9 CASSVHSGGRTGELFF TGTGCCAGCAGCGTGCATAGCGGGGGGCGCACCGGGGAGCTGTTTTTT
. few TRBJ1-3 TRBV12-5 CASRPEGGAGNTIYF TGTGCTAGTAGACCCGAGGGTGGAGCTGGAAACACCATATATTTT
. few TRBJ2-2 TRBV7-9 CASSLQGYGELFF TGTGCCAGCAGCTTACAGGGTTACGGGGAGCTGTTTTTT
. . TRBJ2-7 TRBV25-1 CASSDLADEQYF TGTGCCAGCAGTGATTTGGCAGACGAGCAGTACTTC
TRBD2 few TRBJ2-3 TRBV4-2 CASSQDLPSPGLAGGRGTDTQYF TGTGCCAGCAGCCAAGATTTGCCGTCTCCGGGACTAGCGGGGGGGCGAGGGACAGATACGCAGTATTTT
TRBD2 . TRBJ2-5 TRBV5-1 CASTPTGLAGGETQYF TGCGCCAGCACCCCAACCGGACTAGCGGGAGGAGAGACCCAGTACTTC
TRBD2 few TRBJ2-2 TRBV3-1 CASSPVWPTGGANTGELFF TGTGCCAGCAGCCCGGTCTGGCCCACGGGGGGTGCGAACACCGGGGAGCTGTTTTTT
. . TRBJ2-2 TRBV5-1 CASSLYGVDTGELFF TGCGCCAGCAGCTTGTACGGGGTAGACACCGGGGAGCTGTTTTTT
. many TRBJ1-2 TRBV7-9 CASSFGGLYGYTF TGTGCCAGCAGCTTTGGGGGGCTATATGGCTACACCTTC
. . TRBJ2-2 TRBV29-1 CSVVSDGAAGELFF TGCAGCGTTGTGTCGGATGGAGCCGCCGGGGAGCTGTTTTTT
. many TRBJ1-4 TRBV11-2 CASSMTGRNEKLFF TGTGCCAGCAGTATGACAGGACGAAATGAAAAACTGTTTTTT
TRBD1 . TRBJ1-2 TRBV7-9 CASSLGDRDLLRYTF TGTGCCAGCAGCTTAGGGGACAGAGATCTATTACGCTACACCTTC
. many TRBJ2-1 TRBV12-3/TRBV12-4 CASSSTSKQFF TGTGCCAGCAGTTCAACAAGTAAGCAGTTCTTC
TRBD2 . TRBJ2-7 TRBV3-1 CATCQEWTSVYEQYF TGTGCCACCTGCCAAGAATGGACTAGCGTTTACGAGCAGTACTTC
. few TRBJ2-1 TRBV6-1 CATGPGEGAYNEQFF TGTGCCACCGGACCAGGGGAAGGTGCCTACAATGAGCAGTTCTTC
. few TRBJ1-1 TRBV20-1 CSARVSTDNTEAFF TGCAGTGCTAGAGTGTCCACAGATAACACTGAAGCTTTCTTT
. many TRBJ1-2 TRBV3-1 CASSQLGVANYGYTF TGTGCCAGCAGCCAATTGGGGGTTGCTAACTATGGCTACACCTTC
. . TRBJ2-6 TRBV21-1 CAGTGGAGANVLTF TGTGCGGGGACAGGGGGAGCTGGGGCCAACGTCCTGACTTTC
. few TRBJ2-1 TRBV5-4 CASSLDGGVNYNEQFF TGTGCCAGCAGCTTGGACGGGGGCGTTAACTACAATGAGCAGTTCTTC
. many TRBJ2-3 TRBV9 CASSVEADTQYF TGTGCCAGCAGCGTAGAAGCAGATACGCAGTATTTT
TRBD1 . TRBJ1-5 TRBV7-2 CASGQAPNQPQHF TGTGCCTCGGGACAGGCCCCCAATCAGCCCCAGCATTTT
TRBD1 . TRBJ2-7 TRBV4-3 CASSQARTGGGYEQYF TGCGCCAGCAGCCAAGCCCGGACAGGGGGGGGCTACGAGCAGTACTTC
. . TRBJ1-4 TRBV6-5 CASRSRGGGEKLFF TGTGCCAGCAGATCTCGGGGAGGTGGTGAAAAACTGTTTTTT
. . TRBJ2-5 TRBV29-1 CSVGTGGGETQYF TGCAGCGTGGGAACAGGGGGAGGGGAGACCCAGTACTTC
TRBD2 few TRBJ2-2 TRBV3-1 CASSQVVAGGPTGELFF TGTGCCAGCAGCCAAGTTGTAGCGGGGGGGCCTACCGGGGAGCTGTTTTTT
. many TRBJ2-1 TRBV6-9 CASSIGTNNEQFF TGTGCCAGCAGTATCGGGACAAACAATGAGCAGTTCTTC
. . TRBJ1-2 TRBV7-9 CASSLVTFEEGYTF TGTGCCAGCAGCTTAGTGACCTTTGAGGAGGGCTACACCTTC
. many TRBJ2-5 TRBV4-1 CASSQAPQGTTQEETQYF TGCGCCAGCAGCCAAGCCCCCCAAGGTACGACGCAGGAAGAGACCCAGTACTTC
. few TRBJ2-2 TRBV29-1 CSVVRGADSTGELFF TGCAGCGTTGTGAGGGGGGCAGACTCCACCGGGGAGCTGTTTTTT
TRBD2 . TRBJ2-1 TRBV7-9 CASSPRASGRGNEQFF TGTGCCAGCAGCCCCCGAGCTAGCGGGAGAGGGAATGAGCAGTTCTTC
. few TRBJ2-2 TRBV7-9 CASSLARGRTGELFF TGTGCCAGCAGCTTAGCCAGGGGACGGACCGGGGAGCTGTTTTTT
TRBD2 many TRBJ2-2 TRBV29-1 CSVEAGTSGVYNTGELFF TGCAGCGTTGAAGCCGGCACTAGCGGGGTTTATAACACCGGGGAGCTGTTTTTT
TRBD2 many TRBJ2-3 TRBV4-3 CASSQDRRGGQYTQYF TGCGCCAGCAGCCAAGATCGGCGCGGGGGGCAATATACGCAGTATTTT
TRBD1 . TRBJ1-1 TRBV2 CASSELATGGLDTEAFF TGTGCCAGCAGTGAATTGGCGACAGGGGGATTGGACACTGAAGCTTTCTTT
. few TRBJ2-1 TRBV2 CASSDWGVRFF TGTGCCAGCAGTGATTGGGGGGTGCGGTTCTTC
. . TRBJ2-5 TRBV5-4 CASSADQGRQETQYF TGTGCCAGCAGCGCGGATCAGGGGCGCCAAGAGACCCAGTACTTC
. . TRBJ2-7 TRBV6-5 CASRNSGASYEQYF TGTGCCAGCAGAAACTCCGGGGCTTCCTACGAGCAGTACTTC
TRBD1 once TRBJ2-7 TRBV29-1 CSVEQGAAYEQYF TGCAGCGTTGAGCAGGGGGCGGCCTACGAGCAGTACTTC
. few TRBJ2-5 TRBV7-2 CASSLMSGETQYF TGTGCCAGCAGCTTGATGTCCGGAGAGACCCAGTACTTC
. few TRBJ2-1 TRBV20-1 CSARDIRGSNEQFF TGCAGTGCTAGAGATATTAGGGGAAGCAATGAGCAGTTCTTC
TRBD1 few TRBJ2-6 TRBV7-2 CASSPQGQGPGANVLTF TGTGCCAGCAGCCCTCAAGGACAGGGGCCTGGGGCCAACGTCCTGACTTTC
. many TRBJ1-5 TRBV7-6 CASSRYSNQPQHF TGTGCCAGCAGCCGCTATAGCAATCAGCCCCAGCATTTT
. few TRBJ2-3 TRBV29-1 CSSHGRANTDTQYF TGCAGCTCCCATGGGCGCGCCAACACAGATACGCAGTATTTT